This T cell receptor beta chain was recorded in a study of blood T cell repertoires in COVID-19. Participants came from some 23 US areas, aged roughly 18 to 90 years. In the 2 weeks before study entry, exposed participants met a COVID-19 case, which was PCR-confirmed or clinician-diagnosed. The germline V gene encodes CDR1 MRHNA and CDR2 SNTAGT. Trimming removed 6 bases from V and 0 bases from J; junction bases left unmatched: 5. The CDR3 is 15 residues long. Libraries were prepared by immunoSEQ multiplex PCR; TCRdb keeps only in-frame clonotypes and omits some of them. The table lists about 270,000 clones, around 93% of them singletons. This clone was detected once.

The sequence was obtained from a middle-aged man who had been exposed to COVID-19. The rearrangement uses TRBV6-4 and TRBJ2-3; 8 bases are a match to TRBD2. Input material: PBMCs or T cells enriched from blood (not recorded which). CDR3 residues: CASSASSGSTDTQYF. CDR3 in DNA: TGTGCCAGCAGCGCGTCTAGCGGGAGCACAGATACGCAGTATTTT.